The 5 T cell receptor beta chains presented below share a single source sample, sequenced in a study of cytomegalovirus exposure and HLA in healthy donors. The PCR ran on 60 Vbeta and 13 Jbeta primers. Libraries were prepared by immunoSEQ multiplex PCR; TCRdb keeps only in-frame clonotypes and omits some of them. The data show around 230,000 clones, with roughly 78% seen just once and around 0.45% held by the top ten. Sequenced input: PBMCs. The receptor source for this set is a boy between 10 and 17 years old in good health and CMV-seronegative.

About this clone itself: At the DNA level, this CDR3 is encoded by other sequences in the same sample as well. The chain combines TRBV6-1 with TRBJ1-5, with TRBD1 as a possible D gene (5 bases). V lost 4 bases to trimming and J lost 5 bases, with 9 bases between them. CDR3 length equals 13 residues. Germline CDR1 and CDR2: MNHNS and SASEGT. DNA for the CDR3: TGTGCCAGCAGTGCGCGGGGGGATCAGCCCCAGCATTTT. It specifies CASSARGDQPQHF.

V usage is TRBV6-1 and J usage is TRBJ2-7, with 8 bases fitting TRBD1. This CDR3 has 14 amino acids. Germline values: CDR1 MNHNS, CDR2 SASEGT. Trimming cost V 4 bases and J 5 bases; bases outside gene matches: 7. The chain's CDR3 is CASSGGSDRDEQYF. CDR3 sequence (DNA): TGTGCCAGCAGTGGGGGATCGGACAGGGACGAGCAGTACTTC.

This clone was seen only once. The chain combines TRBV10-1 with TRBJ2-3; 9 bases are a match to TRBD2. The CDR3 consists of 17 residues. The V gene end was trimmed by 3 bases and the J gene end by 5 bases; junction bases not matched to a gene: 12. The germline V gene encodes CDR1 WNHNN and CDR2 SYGVQD (reference sequence). CDR3 in amino acids: CASSDDAVAGGQDTQYF. CDR3 sequence (DNA): TGCGCCAGCAGTGACGACGCTGTCGCGGGGGGGCAAGATACGCAGTATTTT.

This chain links TRBV6-1 with TRBJ1-1; D remains unclear. V was clipped by 3 bases and J by 4 bases, with 9 bases between them. Germline V CDR1 and CDR2: MNHNS, SASEGT. This CDR3 has 13 amino acids. CDR3 in DNA: TGTGCCAGCAGTGATTTCGAGGGCACTGAAGCTTTCTTT. It encodes CASSDFEGTEAFF.

This chain joins TRBV30 and TRBJ1-3, with D uncertain. V was clipped by 3 bases and J by 0 bases, with 15 bases between them. The CDR3 sequence is 16 residues long. Germline CDR1 is GTSNPN and CDR2 is SVGIG (reference sequence). CDR3 sequence (DNA): TGTGCCTGGAGATCGCGGAGGTCATTCTCTGGAAACACCATATATTTT. Its protein is CAWRSRRSFSGNTIYF.